This T cell receptor beta chain is from a study of graft-versus-host responses after intestinal transplantation. The study, taken as a whole, reports: The marrow of recipients harbored GvH clones, and ileum or blood showed some of them first.

Only in-frame clones appear in the TCRdb table, and some are missing; sequencing was by immunoSEQ multiplex PCR. The data show roughly 130,000 clones, roughly 91% seen once. The CDR3 loop spans 13 amino acids. In germline, CDR1 is MNHEY, CDR2 SVGAGI. V gave up 6 bases and J gave up 5 bases, with 14 bases separating them. About this clone: Its target is unknown.

The rearrangement links TRBV6-5 to TRBJ2-7; possible D gene TRBD1, 5 bases. This specimen consisted of unstimulated CD4+ T cells sorted from spleen or lymph node cells, obtained before intestinal transplant. The clonotype originates from a human donor who received an intestinal transplant. CDR3 DNA sequence: TGTGCCAGCAGCACGCGCCAGGGCAACGAGCAGTACTTC. Residues: CASSTRQGNEQYF.